This TCR beta chain was documented in a study of OX40 agonist ivuxolimab in advanced cancers. Study-level points and caveats: Circulating CD4+ and CD8+ T cells showed clonal expansion by week 6 at 0.1 to 3.0 mg/kg. People who partly responded at 0.1-3.0 mg/kg had some of the least clonal expansion seen.

The CDR3 covers 15 residues. Per germline, CDR1 KGHSH and CDR2 LQKENI. Between the trimmed V and J ends, which lost 2 bases and 4 bases, there was a span of 12 bases. Libraries were prepared by immunoSEQ multiplex PCR; TCRdb keeps only in-frame clonotypes and omits some of them. Of about 70,000 clones listed, around 85% are singletons. On this clone itself: As yet, its antigen is unknown.

The material sequenced was CD4+ or CD8+ T cells sorted from blood, taken in a trial of the OX40 agonist ivuxolimab. The chain has TRBV18 and TRBJ1-3, with D hard to call. The receptor's source is an adult with an advanced solid tumor such as melanoma, head and neck, liver or kidney cancer. The CDR3 DNA follows: TGTGCCAGCTCACCAAGGCAAGGATCCGGAAACACCATATATTTT. It encodes CASSPRQGSGNTIYF.